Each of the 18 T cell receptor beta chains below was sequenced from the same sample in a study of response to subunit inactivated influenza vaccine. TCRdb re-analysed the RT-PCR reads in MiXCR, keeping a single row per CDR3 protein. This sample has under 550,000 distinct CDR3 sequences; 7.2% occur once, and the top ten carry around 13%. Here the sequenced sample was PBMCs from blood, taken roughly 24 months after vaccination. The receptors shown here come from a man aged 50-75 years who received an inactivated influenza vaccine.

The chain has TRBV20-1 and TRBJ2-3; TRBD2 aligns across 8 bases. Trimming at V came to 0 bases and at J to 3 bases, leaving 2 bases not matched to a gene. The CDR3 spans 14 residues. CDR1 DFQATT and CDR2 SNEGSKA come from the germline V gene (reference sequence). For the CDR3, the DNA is TGCAGTGCTAGAGACGGGAGGGGGACAGATACGCAGTATTTT. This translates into CSARDGRGTDTQYF.

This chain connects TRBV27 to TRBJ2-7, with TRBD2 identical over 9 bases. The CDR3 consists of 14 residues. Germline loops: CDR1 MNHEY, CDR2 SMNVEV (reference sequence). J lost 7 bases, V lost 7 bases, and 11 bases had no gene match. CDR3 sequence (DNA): TGTGCCAGCACCGGCCTAGCGGGACCGAAGGAGCAGTACTTC. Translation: CASTGLAGPKEQYF.

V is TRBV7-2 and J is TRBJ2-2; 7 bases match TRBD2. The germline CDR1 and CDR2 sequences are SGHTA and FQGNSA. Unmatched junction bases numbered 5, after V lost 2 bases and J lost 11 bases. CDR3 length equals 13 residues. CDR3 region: CASSLSRGFELFF. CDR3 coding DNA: TGTGCCAGCAGCTTATCGCGGGGGTTTGAGCTGTTTTTT.

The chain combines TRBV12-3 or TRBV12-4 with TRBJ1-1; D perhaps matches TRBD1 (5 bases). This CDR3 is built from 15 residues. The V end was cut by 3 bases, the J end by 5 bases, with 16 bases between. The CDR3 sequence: CASSFRGAQGTEAFF. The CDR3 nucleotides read TGTGCCAGCAGTTTCCGAGGGGCGCAGGGTACTGAAGCTTTCTTT.

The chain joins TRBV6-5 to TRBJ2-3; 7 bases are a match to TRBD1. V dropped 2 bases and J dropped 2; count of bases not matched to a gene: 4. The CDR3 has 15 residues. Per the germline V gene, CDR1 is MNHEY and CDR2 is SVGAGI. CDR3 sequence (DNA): TGTGCCAGCAGTTACGGAACAGGGGCCACAGATACGCAGTATTTT. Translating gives CASSYGTGATDTQYF.

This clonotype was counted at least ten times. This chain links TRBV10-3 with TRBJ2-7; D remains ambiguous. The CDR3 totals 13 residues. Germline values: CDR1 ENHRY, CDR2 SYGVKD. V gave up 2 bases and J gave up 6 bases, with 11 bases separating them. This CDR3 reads CAISEGLPGEQYF. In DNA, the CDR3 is TGTGCCATCAGTGAGGGCCTTCCAGGCGAGCAGTACTTC.

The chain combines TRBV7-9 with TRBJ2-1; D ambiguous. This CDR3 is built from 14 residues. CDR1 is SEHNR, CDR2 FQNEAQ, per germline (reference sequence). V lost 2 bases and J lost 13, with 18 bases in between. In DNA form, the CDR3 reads TGTGCCAGCAGCTTACTGACTGGAGCAGGATGTCAGTTCTTC. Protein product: CASSLLTGAGCQFF.

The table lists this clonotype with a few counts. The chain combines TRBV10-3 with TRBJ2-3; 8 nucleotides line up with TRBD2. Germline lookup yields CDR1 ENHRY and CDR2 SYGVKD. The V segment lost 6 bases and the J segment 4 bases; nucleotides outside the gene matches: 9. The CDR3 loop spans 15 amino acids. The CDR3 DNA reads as TGTGCCATCAGAGGGGAGTCAGCGGGAGCAGATACGCAGTATTTT. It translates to CAIRGESAGADTQYF.

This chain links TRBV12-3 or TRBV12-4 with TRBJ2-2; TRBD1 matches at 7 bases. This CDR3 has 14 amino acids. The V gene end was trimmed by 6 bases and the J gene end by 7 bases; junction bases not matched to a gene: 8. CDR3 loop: CASRQIGGGGELFF. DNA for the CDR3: TGTGCCAGCAGACAAATAGGGGGCGGCGGGGAGCTGTTTTTT.

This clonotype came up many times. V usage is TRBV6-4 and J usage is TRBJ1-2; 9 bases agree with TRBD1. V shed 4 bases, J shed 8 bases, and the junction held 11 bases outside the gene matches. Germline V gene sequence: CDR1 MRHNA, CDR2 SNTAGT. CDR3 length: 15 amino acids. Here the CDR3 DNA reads TGTGCCAGCAGTGTACAAACAGGGGGCGCGGAAGGCTACACCTTC. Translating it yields CASSVQTGGAEGYTF.

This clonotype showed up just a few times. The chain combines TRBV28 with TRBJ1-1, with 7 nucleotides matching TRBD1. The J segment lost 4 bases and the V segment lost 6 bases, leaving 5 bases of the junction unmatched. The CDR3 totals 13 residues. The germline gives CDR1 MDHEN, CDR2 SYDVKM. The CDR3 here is CASSLRQGTEAFF. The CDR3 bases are TGTGCCAGCAGCCTTCGACAGGGCACTGAAGCTTTCTTT.

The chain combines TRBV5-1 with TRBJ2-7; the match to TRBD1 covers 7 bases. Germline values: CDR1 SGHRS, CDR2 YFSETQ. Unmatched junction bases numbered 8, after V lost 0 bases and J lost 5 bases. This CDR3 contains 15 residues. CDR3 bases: TGCGCCAGCAGCTTGGTTATGGACAGGTGGAACGAGCAGTACTTC. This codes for CASSLVMDRWNEQYF.

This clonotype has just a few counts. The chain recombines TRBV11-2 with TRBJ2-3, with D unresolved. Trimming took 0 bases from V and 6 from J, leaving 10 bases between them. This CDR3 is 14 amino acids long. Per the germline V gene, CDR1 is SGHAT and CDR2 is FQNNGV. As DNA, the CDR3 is TGTGCCAGCAGCTTAGATGGTACTATGGATACGCAGTATTTT. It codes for CASSLDGTMDTQYF.

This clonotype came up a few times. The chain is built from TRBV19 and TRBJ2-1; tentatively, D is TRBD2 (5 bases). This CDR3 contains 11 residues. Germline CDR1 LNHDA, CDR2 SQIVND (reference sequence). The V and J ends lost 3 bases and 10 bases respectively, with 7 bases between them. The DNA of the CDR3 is TGTGCCAGTAGTATGAGAGGGGAGCAGTTCTTC. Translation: CASSMRGEQFF.

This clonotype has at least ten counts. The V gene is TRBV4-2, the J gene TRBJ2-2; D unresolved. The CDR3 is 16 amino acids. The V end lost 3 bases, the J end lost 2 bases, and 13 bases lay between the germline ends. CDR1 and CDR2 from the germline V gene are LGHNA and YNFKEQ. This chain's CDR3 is CASSHHWAVNTGELFF. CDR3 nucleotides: TGTGCCAGCAGCCACCATTGGGCGGTAAACACCGGGGAGCTGTTTTTT.

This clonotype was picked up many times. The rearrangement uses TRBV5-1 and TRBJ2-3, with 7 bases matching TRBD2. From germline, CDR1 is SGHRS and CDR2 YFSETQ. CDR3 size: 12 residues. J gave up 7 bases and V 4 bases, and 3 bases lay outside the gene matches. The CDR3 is CASSLGRNTQYF. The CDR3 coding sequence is TGCGCCAGCAGCCTCGGGAGGAATACGCAGTATTTT. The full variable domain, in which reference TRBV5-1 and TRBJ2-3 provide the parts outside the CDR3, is KAGVTQTPRYLIKTRGQQVTLSCSPISGHRSVSWYQQTPGQGLQFLFEYFSETQRNKGNFPGRFSGRQFSNSRSEMNVSTLELGDSALYLCASSLGRNTQYFGPGTRLTVL.

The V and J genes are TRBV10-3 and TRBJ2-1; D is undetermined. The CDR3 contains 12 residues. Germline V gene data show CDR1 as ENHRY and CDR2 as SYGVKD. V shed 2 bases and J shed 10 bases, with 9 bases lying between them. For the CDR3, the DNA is TGTGCCATCAGTGAGGGCCTTATAGAGCAGTTCTTC. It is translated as CAISEGLIEQFF.

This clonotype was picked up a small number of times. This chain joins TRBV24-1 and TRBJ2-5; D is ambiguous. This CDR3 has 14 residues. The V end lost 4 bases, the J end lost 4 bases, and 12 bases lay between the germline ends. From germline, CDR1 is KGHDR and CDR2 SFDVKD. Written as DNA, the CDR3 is TGTGCCACCAGTGAAGAGACATACGGAGAGACCCAGTACTTC. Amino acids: CATSEETYGETQYF.